This T cell receptor (beta chain) was captured in a study of blood T cells in healthy people across ages (dated by TCRdb to between 2014 and 2017). Study-wide context: In model experiments, template switching captured roughly one uniquely barcoded TCR beta cDNA molecule for every two T cells. Age-related changes in TCR beta repertoire diversity were measured in the study by deep sequencing normalized with unique cDNA molecular identifiers. Donors were grouped into four age groups: young (average approximately 15 years), middle-aged (less than 40), aged (around 62) and long-lived (around 80). To avoid experimental bias, donors of different ages were distributed randomly across sequencing lanes. The study analyzed two additional independent replicas of 1 million unique cDNA reads from the same blood draw for two donors, one aged 18 to 30 and one aged 80 or older.

The protocol used for the library was 5' RACE. Sequencer: Illumina HiSeq 2500. A second roughly 7 to 11 cycle PCR used a sample-barcoded 5' primer and a J-beta primer mix. A unique molecular identifier was introduced onto each TCR beta cDNA molecule by a template-switch 5' adaptor carrying 12 random nucleotides. At least 2.5 million CDR3-containing paired-end reads were obtained from each sample. First-strand cDNA synthesis was performed from all RNA using the Mint cDNA synthesis kit, with priming by a TRBC-specific oligonucleotide. Following uracil-DNA glycosylase treatment, a first 18-cycle PCR with universal primers M1SS and BC2_uni_R was performed on all cDNA. On the study's bioinformatics: For normalization, 1 million high-quality reads, each with a distinct molecular identifier, were randomly selected from each sample. Instead of being binned into consensus sequences, reads with shared molecular identifiers were discarded. MiTCR, run with a Q25 quality threshold and the strictest error-elimination algorithm, handled CDR3 identification, clonotype clustering and error correction. A nonparametric unseen species model with Euler transformation was used to estimate a lower bound on total TCR beta diversity. Using fastp at Q25 and MiXCR, TCRdb reprocessed the public reads and kept productive beta chains. Every distinct CDR3 protein forms one entry, paired with its most common genes and DNA. The V and J calls were determined by TCRdb, not by the authors. The sample table shows fewer than 950,000 distinct CDR3 sequences, and around 36% are seen once. 13% of the sample is taken by the ten largest.

At least ten counts were recorded for this clonotype. There is no known antigen for this receptor. Qualities for individual bases were not recorded, and no much larger clone is one base off. The full study reports these points: Observed TCR beta diversity correlated strongly with the percentage of naive T cells measured by flow cytometry. Conclusive comparison of naive and antigen-experienced compartments was prevented by the profiling of bulk unsorted PBMCs. Observed TCR beta diversity per million T cells fell roughly linearly with age, and a significant reduction was already apparent by age about 38. Total diversity estimates from one million sequenced T cells were considered lower bounds and underestimates. Donor CMV infection status was unknown, potentially confounding age-related changes in expanded clonotypes. Compared with the aged group, the long-lived group had more naive CD4+ T cells, fewer expanded clones and increased TCR diversity, suggesting age selection.

Trimming at the junction amounts to 9 bases on V and 1 base on J, and the germline ends lie 12 bases apart. From the cysteine up to the phenylalanine, the CDR3 has a length of 13 residues. The CDR3 DNA has 39 bases and is translated from base 1. According to the germline V gene, CDR1 reads SNHLY and CDR2 reads FYNNEI. The approximately 41 donors, aged 6 to 90 years, were systemically healthy Caucasian individuals from Russia. Each donor gave ten milliliters of peripheral blood, collected into EDTA-treated Vacutainer tubes. Ficoll-Paque density-gradient centrifugation was used to isolate PBMCs, with at least 7 million obtained per sample. Trizol reagent was used to extract total RNA from the PBMCs, yielding at least 6 micrograms per sample. Naive CD45RAhigh/CD27high T cell percentages were measured by flow cytometry on a PBMC aliquot from every donor.

The sequence is built from TRBV2 and TRBJ2-5; matching of 6 bases hints at TRBD1 as the D gene. This sequence originates from a man younger than 30 in good health. The material sequenced was blood. The CDR3 here reads CASITDSQETQYF. At the DNA level, the sequence is TGTGCCAGTATTACGGACAGCCAAGAGACCCAGTACTTC.